A selection of T cell receptor beta chains follows, all from one sample in a study of T cell responses to AZD1222 COVID-19 vaccine. Sequencing was performed with immunoSEQ multiplex PCR; in TCRdb, only in-frame clones are kept and a portion is missing. The sample holds 150,000 or so clones, approximately 94% seen once. The sequencing here drew on peripheral blood, taken 28 days after the second AZD1222 dose. These receptor sequences come from an adult who received the AZD1222 COVID-19 vaccine. The CDR3 runs from the conserved cysteine through the conserved F or W. The order of the fields is J gene, V gene, CDR3 protein.

j_call: TRBJ1-2; v_call: TRBV10-1; cdr3_aa: CASSESSDYGYTF
j_call: TRBJ2-6; v_call: TRBV19; cdr3_aa: CASSIGQPGANVLTF
j_call: TRBJ2-5; v_call: TRBV28; cdr3_aa: CASGQPTPGRALGSRDQETQYF
j_call: TRBJ2-2; v_call: TRBV7-2; cdr3_aa: CASSFSLRGPGELFF
j_call: TRBJ1-1; v_call: TRBV9; cdr3_aa: CASSVMPLNTEAFF
j_call: TRBJ2-1; v_call: TRBV6-1; cdr3_aa: CASSSGPYNEQFF
j_call: TRBJ2-7; v_call: TRBV11-2; cdr3_aa: CASSLDHSGLAGGLRYEQYF
j_call: TRBJ1-1; v_call: TRBV7-2; cdr3_aa: CASSLQPGNTEAFF
j_call: TRBJ2-2; v_call: TRBV6-5; cdr3_aa: CASSYANLAGELFF
j_call: TRBJ2-5; v_call: TRBV25-1; cdr3_aa: CASSGGPITTQYF
j_call: TRBJ1-1; v_call: TRBV9; cdr3_aa: CASTPGRTGGTEAFF
j_call: TRBJ1-4; v_call: TRBV7-9; cdr3_aa: CASRGDRGANEKLFF
j_call: TRBJ1-2; v_call: TRBV9; cdr3_aa: CASSGGGRFEGGYTF
j_call: TRBJ2-1; v_call: TRBV5-4; cdr3_aa: CASSLDPGGREQFF
j_call: TRBJ2-1; v_call: TRBV9; cdr3_aa: CASSATSKSSYNEQFF
j_call: TRBJ1-3; v_call: TRBV28; cdr3_aa: CASSFRGAGNTIYF
j_call: TRBJ2-2; v_call: TRBV2; cdr3_aa: CASRPEPGTSGSVGTGELFF
j_call: TRBJ1-1; v_call: TRBV7-9; cdr3_aa: CASSQPLGQMNTEAFF
j_call: TRBJ1-6; v_call: TRBV28; cdr3_aa: CASSLDRVAVDSPLHF
j_call: TRBJ2-2; v_call: TRBV6-6; cdr3_aa: CASTRGRVNTGELFF
j_call: TRBJ1-2; v_call: TRBV6-1; cdr3_aa: CASSETAGYGYTF
j_call: TRBJ1-2; v_call: TRBV27; cdr3_aa: CASSSRLGGAKANYGYTF
j_call: TRBJ2-2; v_call: TRBV29-1; cdr3_aa: CSVDSGTNTGELFF
j_call: TRBJ1-2; v_call: TRBV20-1; cdr3_aa: CSAGAGYTF